This TCR beta chain was sequenced for a study of stem cell transplantation in POMP-related autoinflammatory disease. Prominent immunodeficiency with autoinflammation defined PRAID. Clones were read by immunoSEQ multiplex PCR, and TCRdb kept only the in-frame ones, dropping some. The sample lists around 32,000 clones; about 86% were seen once. Unmatched junction bases numbered 6, after V lost 1 base and J lost 7 bases. The CDR3 spans 15 residues. CDR1 and CDR2 (germline): MNHNS, SASEGT. Study-level findings and limits: PRAID patients trended toward lower TRB diversity and higher clonality in all analyzed T-cell subsets. Unique TRB V-J gene pairings were limited in number in patients with PRAID.

Worth noting for this clone: The antigen remains unidentified.

The origin of this receptor is a human donor with POMP-related autoinflammation and immune dysregulation (PRAID). The input for sequencing was CD4+ T cells from PBMCs, taken before stem cell transplantation. J is TRBJ2-1 and V is TRBV6-1; 8 bases are a match to TRBD1. For the CDR3, the DNA is TGTGCCAGCAGTGAAGGGCAGGGGGCGTGGAATGAGCAGTTCTTC. Protein product: CASSEGQGAWNEQFF.